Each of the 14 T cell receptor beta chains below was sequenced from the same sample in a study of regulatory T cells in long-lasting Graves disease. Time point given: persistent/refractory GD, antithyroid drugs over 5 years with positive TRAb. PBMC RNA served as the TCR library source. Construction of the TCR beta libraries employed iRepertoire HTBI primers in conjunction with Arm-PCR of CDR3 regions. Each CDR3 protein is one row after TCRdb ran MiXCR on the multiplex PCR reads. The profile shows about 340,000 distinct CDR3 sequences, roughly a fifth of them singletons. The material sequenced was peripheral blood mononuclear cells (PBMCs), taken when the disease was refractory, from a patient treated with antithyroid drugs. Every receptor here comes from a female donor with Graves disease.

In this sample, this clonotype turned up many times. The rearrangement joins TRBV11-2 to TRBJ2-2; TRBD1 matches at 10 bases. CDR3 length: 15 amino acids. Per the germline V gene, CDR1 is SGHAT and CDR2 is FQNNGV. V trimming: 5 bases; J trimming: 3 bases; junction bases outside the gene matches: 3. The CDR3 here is CASSVGTGDTGELFF. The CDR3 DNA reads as TGTGCCAGCAGCGTCGGGACAGGGGACACCGGGGAGCTGTTTTTT.

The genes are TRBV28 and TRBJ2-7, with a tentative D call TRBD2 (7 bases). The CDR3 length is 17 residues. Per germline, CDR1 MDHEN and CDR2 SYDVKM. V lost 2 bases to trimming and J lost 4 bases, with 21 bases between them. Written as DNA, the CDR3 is TGTGCCAGCAGTTTAGGGGGGGGGCTGGACGGGAGGTACGAGCAGTACTTC. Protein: CASSLGGGLDGRYEQYF.

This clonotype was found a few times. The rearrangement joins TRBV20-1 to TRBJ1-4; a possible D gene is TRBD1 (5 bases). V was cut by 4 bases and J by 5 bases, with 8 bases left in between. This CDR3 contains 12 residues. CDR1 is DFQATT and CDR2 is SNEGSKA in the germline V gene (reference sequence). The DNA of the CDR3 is TGCAGTGCTACAGGGCGGAATGAAAAACTGTTTTTT. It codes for CSATGRNEKLFF.

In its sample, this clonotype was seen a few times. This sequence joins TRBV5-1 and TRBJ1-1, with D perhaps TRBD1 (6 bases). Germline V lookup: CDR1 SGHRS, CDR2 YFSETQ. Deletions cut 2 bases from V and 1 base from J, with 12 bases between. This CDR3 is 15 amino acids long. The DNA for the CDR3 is TGCGCCAGCAGCTTCACGACAGGAGCGAACACTGAAGCTTTCTTT. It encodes CASSFTTGANTEAFF.

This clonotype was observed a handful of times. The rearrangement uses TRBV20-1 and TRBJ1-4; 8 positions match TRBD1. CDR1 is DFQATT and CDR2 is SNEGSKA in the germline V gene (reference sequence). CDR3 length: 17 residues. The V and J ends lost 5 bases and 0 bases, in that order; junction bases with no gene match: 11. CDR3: CSAQVKQGVATNEKLFF. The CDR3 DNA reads TGCAGTGCTCAGGTCAAACAGGGGGTTGCAACTAATGAAAAACTGTTTTTT.

CDR3 amino acids: CASGFSGANVLTF. The CDR3, as DNA: TGTGCCAGCGGGTTCTCTGGGGCCAACGTCCTGACTTTC. V gene TRBV3-1 combines with J gene TRBJ2-6; no firm D call. This CDR3 is 13 amino acids long. Per the germline V gene, CDR1 is LGHDT and CDR2 is YNNKEL (reference sequence). The germline V and J ends were trimmed by 8 bases and 0 bases, with 5 bases remaining between them.

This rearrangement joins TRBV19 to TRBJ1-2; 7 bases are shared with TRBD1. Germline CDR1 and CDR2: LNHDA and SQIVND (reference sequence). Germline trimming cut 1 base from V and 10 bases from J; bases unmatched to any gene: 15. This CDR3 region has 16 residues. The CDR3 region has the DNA TGTGCCAGTAGTATAGTCGGGACAGCGTACGGCTCGGACTACACCTTC. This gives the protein CASSIVGTAYGSDYTF.

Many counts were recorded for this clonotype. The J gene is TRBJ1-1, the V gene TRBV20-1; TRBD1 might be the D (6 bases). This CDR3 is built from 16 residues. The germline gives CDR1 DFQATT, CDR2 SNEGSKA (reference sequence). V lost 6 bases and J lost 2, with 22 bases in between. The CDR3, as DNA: TGCAGTGCGACCCGGGGGGGCCTGCAACCTAACACTGAAGCTTTCTTT. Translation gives CSATRGGLQPNTEAFF.

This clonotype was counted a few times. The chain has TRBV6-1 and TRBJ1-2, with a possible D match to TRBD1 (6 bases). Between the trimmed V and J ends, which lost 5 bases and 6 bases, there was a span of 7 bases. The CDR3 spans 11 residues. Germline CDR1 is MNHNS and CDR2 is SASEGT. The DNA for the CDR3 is TGTGCCAGCAGTACAGGGCATGGCTACACCTTC. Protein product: CASSTGHGYTF.

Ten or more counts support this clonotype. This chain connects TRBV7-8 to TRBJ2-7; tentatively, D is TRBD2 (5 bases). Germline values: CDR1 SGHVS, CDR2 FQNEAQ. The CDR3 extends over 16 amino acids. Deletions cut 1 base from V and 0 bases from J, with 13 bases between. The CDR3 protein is CASSLVGAVSSYEQYF. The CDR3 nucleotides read TGTGCCAGCAGCTTAGTTGGAGCGGTGAGCTCCTACGAGCAGTACTTC.

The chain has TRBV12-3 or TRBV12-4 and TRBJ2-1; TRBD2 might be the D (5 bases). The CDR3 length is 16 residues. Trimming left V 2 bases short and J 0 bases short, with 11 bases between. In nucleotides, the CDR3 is TGTGCCAGCAGTTTAAGCGGCGCAGCCTCCTACAATGAGCAGTTCTTC. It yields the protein CASSLSGAASYNEQFF.

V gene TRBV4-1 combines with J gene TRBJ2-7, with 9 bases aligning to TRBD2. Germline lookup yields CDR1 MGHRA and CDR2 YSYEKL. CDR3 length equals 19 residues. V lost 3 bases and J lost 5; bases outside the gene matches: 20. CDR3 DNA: TGCGCCAGCAGCCACCCGACCCCGCTCACTAGCGGGCGTTACCACGAGCAGTACTTC. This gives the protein CASSHPTPLTSGRYHEQYF.

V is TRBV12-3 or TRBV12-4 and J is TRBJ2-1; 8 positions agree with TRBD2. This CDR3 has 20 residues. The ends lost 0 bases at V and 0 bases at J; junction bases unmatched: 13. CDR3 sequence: CASSLARGRTSNYSYNEQFF. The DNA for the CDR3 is TGTGCCAGCAGTTTAGCTCGGGGGCGGACTAGCAATTACTCCTACAATGAGCAGTTCTTC.

The CDR3 nucleotides read TGTGCCGTTGGACAGGGAAGTGGAAACACCATATATTTT. Its protein is CAVGQGSGNTIYF. The genes are TRBV30 and TRBJ1-3; TRBD1 aligns across 8 bases. V lost 8 bases, J lost 3 bases, and 6 bases stayed unmatched. CDR3 length equals 13 residues. The germline CDR1 and CDR2 sequences are GTSNPN and SVGIG (reference sequence).